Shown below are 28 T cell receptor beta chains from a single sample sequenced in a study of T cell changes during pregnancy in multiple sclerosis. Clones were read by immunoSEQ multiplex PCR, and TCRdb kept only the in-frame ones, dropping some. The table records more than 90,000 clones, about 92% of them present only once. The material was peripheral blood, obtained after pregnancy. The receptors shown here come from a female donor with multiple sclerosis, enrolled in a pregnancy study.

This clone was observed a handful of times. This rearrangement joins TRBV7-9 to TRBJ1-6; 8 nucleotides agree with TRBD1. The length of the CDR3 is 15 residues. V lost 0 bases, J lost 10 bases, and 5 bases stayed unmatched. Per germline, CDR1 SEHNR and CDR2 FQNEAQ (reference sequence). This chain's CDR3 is CASSLADRGGSPLHF. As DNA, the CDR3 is TGTGCCAGCAGCTTAGCCGACAGGGGCGGATCACCCCTCCACTTT.

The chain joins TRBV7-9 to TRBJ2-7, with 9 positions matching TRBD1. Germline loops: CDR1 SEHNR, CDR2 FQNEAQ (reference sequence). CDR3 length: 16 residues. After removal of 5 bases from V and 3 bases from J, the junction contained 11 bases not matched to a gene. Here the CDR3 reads CASSPHPGTGLYEQYF. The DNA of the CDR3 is TGTGCCAGCAGCCCCCACCCCGGGACAGGGCTCTACGAGCAGTACTTC.

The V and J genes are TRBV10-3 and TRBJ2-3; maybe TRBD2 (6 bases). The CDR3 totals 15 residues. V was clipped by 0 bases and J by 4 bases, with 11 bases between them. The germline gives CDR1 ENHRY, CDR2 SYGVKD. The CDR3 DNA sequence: TGTGCCATCAGTGAGTCCACGGGAGCGGCAGATACGCAGTATTTT. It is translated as CAISESTGAADTQYF.

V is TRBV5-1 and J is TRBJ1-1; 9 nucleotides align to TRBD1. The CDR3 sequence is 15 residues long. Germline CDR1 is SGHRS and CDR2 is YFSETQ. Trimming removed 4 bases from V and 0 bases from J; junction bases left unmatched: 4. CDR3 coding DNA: TGCGCCAGCAGCCCACAGGGGGCGGTGAACACTGAAGCTTTCTTT. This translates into CASSPQGAVNTEAFF.

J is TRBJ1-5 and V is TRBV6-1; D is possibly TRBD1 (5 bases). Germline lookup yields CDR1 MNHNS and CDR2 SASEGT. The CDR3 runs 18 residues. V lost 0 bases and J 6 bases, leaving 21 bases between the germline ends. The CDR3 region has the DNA TGTGCCAGCAGTGAAGCGCTCGTAGATTCCTTAAGGGGTCAGCCCCAGCATTTT. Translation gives CASSEALVDSLRGQPQHF.

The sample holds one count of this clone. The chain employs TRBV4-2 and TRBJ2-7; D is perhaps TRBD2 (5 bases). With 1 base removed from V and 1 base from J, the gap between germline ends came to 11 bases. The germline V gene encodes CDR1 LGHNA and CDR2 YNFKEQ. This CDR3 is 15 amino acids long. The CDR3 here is CASSQAQLESYEQYF. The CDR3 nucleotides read TGTGCCAGCAGCCAAGCTCAACTAGAATCCTACGAGCAGTACTTC.

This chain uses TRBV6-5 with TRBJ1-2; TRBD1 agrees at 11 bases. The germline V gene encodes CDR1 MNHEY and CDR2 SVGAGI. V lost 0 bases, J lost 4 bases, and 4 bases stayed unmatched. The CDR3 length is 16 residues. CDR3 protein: CASSYSRTGGGYGYTF. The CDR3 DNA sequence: TGTGCCAGCAGTTACTCGCGGACAGGGGGCGGCTATGGCTACACCTTC.

The CDR3 sequence is CASSPSLGRHEQYF. CDR3 nucleotides: TGTGCCAGCAGCCCCTCCTTGGGCCGGCACGAGCAGTACTTC. The chain joins TRBV7-6 to TRBJ2-7; D uncertain. The CDR3 consists of 14 residues. Looked up from germline, CDR1 is SGHVS and CDR2 is FNYEAQ. The V end was cut by 5 bases, the J end by 5 bases, with 16 bases between. The variable domain in full, completed from reference TRBV7-6 and TRBJ2-7, reads GAGVSQSPRYKVTKRGQDVALRCDPISGHVSLYWYRQALGQGPEFLTYFNYEAQQDKSGLPNDRFSAERPEGSISTLTIQRTEQRDSAMYRCASSPSLGRHEQYFGPGTRLTVT.

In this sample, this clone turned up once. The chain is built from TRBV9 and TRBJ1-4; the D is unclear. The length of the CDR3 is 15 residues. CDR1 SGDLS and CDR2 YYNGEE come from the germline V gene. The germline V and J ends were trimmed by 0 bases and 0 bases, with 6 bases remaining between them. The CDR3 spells CASSVDRATNEKLFF. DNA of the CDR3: TGTGCCAGCAGCGTAGACCGGGCAACTAATGAAAAACTGTTTTTT.

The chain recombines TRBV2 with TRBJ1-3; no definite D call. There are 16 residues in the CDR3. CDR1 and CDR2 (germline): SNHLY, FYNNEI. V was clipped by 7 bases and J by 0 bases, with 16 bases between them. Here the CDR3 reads CASKMGGFGSGNTIYF. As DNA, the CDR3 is TGTGCCAGCAAGATGGGAGGGTTTGGCTCTGGAAACACCATATATTTT.

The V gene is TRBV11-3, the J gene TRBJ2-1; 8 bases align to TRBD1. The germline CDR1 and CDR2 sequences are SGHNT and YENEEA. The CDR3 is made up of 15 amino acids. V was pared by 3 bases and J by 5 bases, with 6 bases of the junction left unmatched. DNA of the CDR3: TGTGCCAGCAGCTTCTTCCTACAGGGGGACAATGAGCAGTTCTTC. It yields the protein CASSFFLQGDNEQFF.

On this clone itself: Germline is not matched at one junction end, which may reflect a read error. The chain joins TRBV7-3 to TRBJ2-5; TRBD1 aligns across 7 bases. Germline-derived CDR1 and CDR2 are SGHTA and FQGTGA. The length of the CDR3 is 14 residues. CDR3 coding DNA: TGTGTCAGCAGCCCGGGACAGCAACAAGAGACCCAGTACTTC. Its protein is CVSSPGQQQETQYF.

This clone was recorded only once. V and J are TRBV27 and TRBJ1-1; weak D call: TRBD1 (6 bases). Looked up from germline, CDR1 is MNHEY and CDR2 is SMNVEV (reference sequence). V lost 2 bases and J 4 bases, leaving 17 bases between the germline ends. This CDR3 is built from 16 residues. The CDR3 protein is CASSLLRGRGSTEAFF. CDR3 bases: TGTGCCAGCAGTTTACTTCGAGGAAGGGGGAGCACTGAAGCTTTCTTT.

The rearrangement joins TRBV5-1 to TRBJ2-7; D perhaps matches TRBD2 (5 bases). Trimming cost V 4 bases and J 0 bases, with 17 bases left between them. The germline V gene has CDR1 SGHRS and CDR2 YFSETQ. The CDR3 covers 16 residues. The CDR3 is CASSPADGDSSYEQYF. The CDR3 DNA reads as TGCGCCAGCAGCCCTGCCGACGGGGATAGCTCCTACGAGCAGTACTTC.

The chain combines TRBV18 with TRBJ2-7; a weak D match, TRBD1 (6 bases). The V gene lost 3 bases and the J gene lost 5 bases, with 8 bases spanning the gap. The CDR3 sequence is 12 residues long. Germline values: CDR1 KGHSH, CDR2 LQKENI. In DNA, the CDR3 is TGTGCCAGCTCACCGACAGGTGACGAGCAGTACTTC. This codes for CASSPTGDEQYF.

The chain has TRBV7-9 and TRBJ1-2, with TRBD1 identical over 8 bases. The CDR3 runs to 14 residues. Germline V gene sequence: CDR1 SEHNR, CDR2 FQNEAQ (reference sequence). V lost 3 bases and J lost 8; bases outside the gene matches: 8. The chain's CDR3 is CASSLADREGGYTF. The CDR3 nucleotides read TGTGCCAGCAGCTTGGCGGACAGGGAGGGCGGCTACACCTTC.

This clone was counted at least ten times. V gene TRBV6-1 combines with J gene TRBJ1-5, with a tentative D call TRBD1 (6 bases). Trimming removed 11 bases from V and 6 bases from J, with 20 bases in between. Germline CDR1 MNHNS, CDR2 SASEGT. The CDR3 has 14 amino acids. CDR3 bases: TGTGCCTGTGGGAGGGGGGGGATGGGTCAGCCCCAGCATTTT. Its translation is CACGRGGMGQPQHF.

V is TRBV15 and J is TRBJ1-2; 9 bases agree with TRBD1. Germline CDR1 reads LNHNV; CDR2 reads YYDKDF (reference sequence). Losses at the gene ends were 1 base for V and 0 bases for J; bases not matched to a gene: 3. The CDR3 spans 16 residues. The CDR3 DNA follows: TGTGCCACCAGCAGAGGGGACAGGGAGGCTAACTATGGCTACACCTTC. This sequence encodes CATSRGDREANYGYTF.

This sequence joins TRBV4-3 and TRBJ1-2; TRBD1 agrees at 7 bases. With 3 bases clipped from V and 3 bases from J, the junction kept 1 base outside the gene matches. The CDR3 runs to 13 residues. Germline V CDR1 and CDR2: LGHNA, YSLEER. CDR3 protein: CASSHGQDYGYTF. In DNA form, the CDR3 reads TGCGCCAGCAGCCACGGACAGGACTATGGCTACACCTTC.

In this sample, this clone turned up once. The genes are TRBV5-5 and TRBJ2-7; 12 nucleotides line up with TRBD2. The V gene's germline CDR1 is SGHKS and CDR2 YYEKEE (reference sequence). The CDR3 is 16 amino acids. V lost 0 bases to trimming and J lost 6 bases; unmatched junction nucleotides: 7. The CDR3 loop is CASSLGQLAGGSEQYF. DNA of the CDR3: TGTGCCAGCAGCTTGGGTCAACTAGCGGGAGGTAGCGAGCAGTACTTC.

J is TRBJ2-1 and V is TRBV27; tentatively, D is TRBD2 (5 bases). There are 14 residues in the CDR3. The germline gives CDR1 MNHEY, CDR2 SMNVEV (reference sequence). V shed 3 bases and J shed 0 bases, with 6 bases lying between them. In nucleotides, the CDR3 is TGTGCCAGCAGTTTTGGGAGCTCCTACAATGAGCAGTTCTTC. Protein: CASSFGSSYNEQFF.

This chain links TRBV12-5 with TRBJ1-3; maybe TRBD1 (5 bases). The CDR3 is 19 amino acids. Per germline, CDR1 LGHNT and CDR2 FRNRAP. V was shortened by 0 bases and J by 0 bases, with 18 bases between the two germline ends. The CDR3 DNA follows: TGTGCTAGTGGTTTGGTACAACGGGGGGTCTTGCACTCTGGAAACACCATATATTTT. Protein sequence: CASGLVQRGVLHSGNTIYF.

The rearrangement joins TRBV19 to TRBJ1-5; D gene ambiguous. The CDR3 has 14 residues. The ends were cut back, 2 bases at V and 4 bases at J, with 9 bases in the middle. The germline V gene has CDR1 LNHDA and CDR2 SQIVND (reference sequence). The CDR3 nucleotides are TGTGCCAGTAGTATAATCTCTAATAATCAGCCCCAGCATTTT. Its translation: CASSIISNNQPQHF. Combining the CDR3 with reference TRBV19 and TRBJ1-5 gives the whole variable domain DGGITQSPKYLFRKEGQNVTLSCEQNLNHDAMYWYRQDPGQGLRLIYYSQIVNDFQKGDIAEGYSVSREKKESFPLTVTSAQKNPTAFYLCASSIISNNQPQHFGDGTRLSIL.

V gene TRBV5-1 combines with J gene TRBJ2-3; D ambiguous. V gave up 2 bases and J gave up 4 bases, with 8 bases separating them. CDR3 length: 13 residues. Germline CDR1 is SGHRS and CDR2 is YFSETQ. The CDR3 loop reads CASSFDSSDTQYF. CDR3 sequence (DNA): TGCGCCAGCAGCTTCGATAGCTCAGATACGCAGTATTTT.

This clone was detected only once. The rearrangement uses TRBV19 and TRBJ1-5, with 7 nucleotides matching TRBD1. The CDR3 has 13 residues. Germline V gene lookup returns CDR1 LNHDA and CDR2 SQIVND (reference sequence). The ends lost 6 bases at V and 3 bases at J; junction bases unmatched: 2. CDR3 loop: CASRDRSNQPQHF. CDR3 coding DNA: TGTGCCAGTAGGGACAGGTCCAATCAGCCCCAGCATTTT.

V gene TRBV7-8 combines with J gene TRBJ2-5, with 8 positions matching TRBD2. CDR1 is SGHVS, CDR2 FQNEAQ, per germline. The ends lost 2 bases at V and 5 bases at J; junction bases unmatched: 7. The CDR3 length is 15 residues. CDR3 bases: TGTGCCAGCAGCTTAAAAGGGCGGGAGGTGGAGACCCAGTACTTC. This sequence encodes CASSLKGREVETQYF. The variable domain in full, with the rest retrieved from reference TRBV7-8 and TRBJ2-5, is GAGVSQSPRYKVAKRGQDVALRCDPISGHVSLFWYQQALGQGPEFLTYFQNEAQLDKSGLPSDRFFAERPEGSVSTLKIQRTQQEDSAVYLCASSLKGREVETQYFGPGTRLLVL.

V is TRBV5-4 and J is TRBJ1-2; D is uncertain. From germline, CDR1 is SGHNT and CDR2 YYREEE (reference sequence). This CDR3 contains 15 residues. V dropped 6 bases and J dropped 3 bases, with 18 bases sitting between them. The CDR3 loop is CASNSPEELYYGYTF. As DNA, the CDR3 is TGTGCCAGCAACTCCCCAGAGGAGCTTTACTATGGCTACACCTTC.

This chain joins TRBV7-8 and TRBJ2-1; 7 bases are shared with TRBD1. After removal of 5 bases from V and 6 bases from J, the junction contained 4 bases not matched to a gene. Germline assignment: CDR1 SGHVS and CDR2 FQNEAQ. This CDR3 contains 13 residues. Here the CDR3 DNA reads TGTGCCAGCAGCGTGGGGACAGCCAATGAGCAGTTCTTC. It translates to CASSVGTANEQFF.